A selection of T cell receptor beta chains follows, all from one sample in a study of blood T cell repertoires in COVID-19. Repertoires were generated with immunoSEQ multiplex PCR, while TCRdb's copy carries only in-frame clones and drops some. Seen here are roughly 200,000 clones, roughly 80% observed once, and the top ten hold approximately 6%. Sequencing was done on a sample of peripheral blood. All receptors derive from a woman in her 40s with COVID-19, enrolled during active disease. Each CDR3 is given with its conserved first and last residue. D genes are given only for firm matches. Some rows have no size entry. The others give once, few or many, or a class for an expanded clone.

abundance: .; j_gene: TRBJ1-2; v_gene: TRBV3-1/TRBV3-2; d_gene: .; CDR3nt: TGTGCCAGCAGCTCATCCCGGGGTGGCTACACCTTC; CDR3aa: CASSSSRGGYTF
abundance: .; j_gene: TRBJ2-2; v_gene: TRBV5-1; d_gene: TRBD1; CDR3nt: TGCGCCAGCATCGGTCAGGGACAGTCGCACACCGGGGAGCTGTTTTTT; CDR3aa: CASIGQGQSHTGELFF
abundance: .; j_gene: TRBJ2-2; v_gene: TRBV28; d_gene: .; CDR3nt: TGTGCCAGCCTGGACAGCCAGTACACCGGGGAGCTGTTTTTT; CDR3aa: CASLDSQYTGELFF
abundance: .; j_gene: TRBJ1-5; v_gene: TRBV25-1; d_gene: TRBD1; CDR3nt: TGTGCCAGCAGTGTTAGGGGACAGATCTACGATCAGCCCCAGCATTTT; CDR3aa: CASSVRGQIYDQPQHF
abundance: .; j_gene: TRBJ2-2; v_gene: TRBV3-1/TRBV3-2; d_gene: .; CDR3nt: TGTGCCAGCAGCCCTCCCCATGGGGGCCCGAACACCGGGGAGCTGTTTTTT; CDR3aa: CASSPPHGGPNTGELFF
abundance: .; j_gene: TRBJ1-1; v_gene: TRBV28; d_gene: TRBD1; CDR3nt: TGTGCCACCTACTCCAGGGGGAGGAACACTGAAGCTTTCTTT; CDR3aa: CATYSRGRNTEAFF
abundance: .; j_gene: TRBJ2-7; v_gene: TRBV5-6; d_gene: TRBD1; CDR3nt: TGTGCCAGCAGCTTGGGGGCCTCGACAGGGGGTTTGGACGAGCAGTACTTC; CDR3aa: CASSLGASTGGLDEQYF
abundance: .; j_gene: TRBJ1-2; v_gene: TRBV7-6; d_gene: .; CDR3nt: TGTGCCAGCAGCTTAGAGGCAGGGAAAGCTAACTATGGCTACACCTTC; CDR3aa: CASSLEAGKANYGYTF
abundance: .; j_gene: TRBJ2-7; v_gene: TRBV5-1; d_gene: .; CDR3nt: TGCGCCAGCAGCTTGTTCCGCCCGGGGAGCTCCTACGAGCAGTACTTC; CDR3aa: CASSLFRPGSSYEQYF
abundance: .; j_gene: TRBJ2-7; v_gene: TRBV14; d_gene: .; CDR3nt: TGTGCCAGCTCCACCGCCGGGATCGAGCAGTACTTC; CDR3aa: CASSTAGIEQYF
abundance: .; j_gene: TRBJ1-1; v_gene: TRBV6-5; d_gene: TRBD1; CDR3nt: TGTGCCAGCAGGAAGCCTACAGGGGTAGGCACTGAAGCTTTCTTT; CDR3aa: CASRKPTGVGTEAFF
abundance: .; j_gene: TRBJ1-1; v_gene: TRBV18; d_gene: .; CDR3nt: TGTGCCAGCTCAACGTCCGGCCAGGGATACACTGAAGCTTTCTTT; CDR3aa: CASSTSGQGYTEAFF
abundance: .; j_gene: TRBJ1-2; v_gene: TRBV19; d_gene: .; CDR3nt: TGTGCCACCGAGCCTTTGGGGGCGCAAGGCTACACCTTC; CDR3aa: CATEPLGAQGYTF
abundance: few; j_gene: TRBJ1-1; v_gene: TRBV5-1; d_gene: .; CDR3nt: TGCGCCAGCAGCTTGGGAGTGACGACTGCCGGCACTGAAGCTTTCTTT; CDR3aa: CASSLGVTTAGTEAFF
abundance: few; j_gene: TRBJ1-3; v_gene: TRBV5-4; d_gene: .; CDR3nt: TGTGCCAGCAGCTTGCAGATCACAGACGGAAACACCATATATTTT; CDR3aa: CASSLQITDGNTIYF
abundance: .; j_gene: TRBJ2-7; v_gene: TRBV27; d_gene: TRBD2; CDR3nt: TGTGCCAGCAGCCGCGGGAGTATCGATAGACCCTACGAGCAGTACTTC; CDR3aa: CASSRGSIDRPYEQYF